Presented here are 25 T cell receptor beta chains from one specimen sequenced in a study of CD8 T cells in Susac syndrome. Random hexamers were used to reverse transcribe the RNA input (about 0.45 to 1 ug). Each CDR3 protein is one row after TCRdb ran MiXCR on the immunoSEQ multiplex PCR reads. The sample yields approximately 70,000 distinct CDR3 sequences, over 90% seen once. The sequenced material came from CD8+ T cells from PBMCs. The receptors were gathered from a human donor in good health.

V and J are TRBV9 and TRBJ1-2; no firm D call. CDR1 and CDR2 (germline): SGDLS, YYNGEE. There are 16 residues in the CDR3. V was shortened by 3 bases and J by 5 bases, with 20 bases between the two germline ends. CDR3 sequence reads: CASSADRWVPAYGYTF. The CDR3 bases are TGTGCCAGCAGCGCCGACCGTTGGGTTCCGGCATATGGCTACACCTTC. The variable domain in full, with the rest retrieved from reference TRBV9 and TRBJ1-2, is DSGVTQTPKHLITATGQRVTLRCSPRSGDLSVYWYQQSLDQGLQFLIQYYNGEERAKGNILERFSAQQFPDLHSELNLSSLELGDSALYFCASSADRWVPAYGYTFGSGTRLTVV.

The chain uses TRBV3-1 and TRBJ2-7; D uncertain. The V and J ends lost 3 bases and 2 bases respectively, with 11 bases between them. The CDR3 has 14 residues. Germline CDR1 reads LGHDT; CDR2 reads YNNKEL (reference sequence). The CDR3 region has the DNA TGTGCCAGCAGCCAGCGACCAGGCCCCTACGAGCAGTACGTC. Amino acid sequence: CASSQRPGPYEQYV.

V is TRBV9 and J is TRBJ1-5; 10 positions match TRBD1. Germline assignment: CDR1 SGDLS and CDR2 YYNGEE. The V and J ends lost 4 bases and 6 bases, in that order; junction bases with no gene match: 7. This CDR3 is 15 amino acids long. In DNA, the CDR3 is TGTGCCAGCAGCCCAGGGACAGGGGCGGGTCAGCCCCAGCATTTT. Its protein is CASSPGTGAGQPQHF.

This sequence joins TRBV2 and TRBJ2-1; D not resolved. V shed 6 bases and J shed 0 bases, with 6 bases lying between them. The CDR3 runs 13 residues. Per germline, CDR1 SNHLY and CDR2 FYNNEI. The DNA for the CDR3 is TGTGCCAGCAGCGGTCTCTCCTACAATGAGCAGTTCTTC. It encodes CASSGLSYNEQFF.

This rearrangement joins TRBV12-3 or TRBV12-4 to TRBJ1-1; D call uncertain. V gave up 0 bases and J gave up 6 bases, with 11 bases separating them. The CDR3 totals 14 residues. CDR3 sequence (DNA): TGTGCCAGCAGTTTAGCGCCCGGTGGGGCTGAAGCTTTCTTT. Translation: CASSLAPGGAEAFF.

This clonotype came up once. The V call is TRBV4-1, the J call TRBJ2-2; D could derive from TRBD1 or TRBD2 (6 bases each). The CDR3 loop spans 16 amino acids. CDR1 is MGHRA, CDR2 YSYEKL, per germline. Trimming left V 5 bases short and J 5 bases short, with 18 bases between. In DNA, the CDR3 is TGCGCCAGCAGCGCCCTGGAAGGAGGGGGGACCGGGGAGCTGTTTTTT. The encoded protein is CASSALEGGGTGELFF.

The J gene is TRBJ1-2, the V gene TRBV7-9; D remains unclear. V was cut by 2 bases and J by 3 bases, with 13 bases left in between. The CDR3 has 15 amino acids. Germline CDR1 reads SEHNR; CDR2 reads FQNEAQ (reference sequence). CDR3 sequence: CASSLSQSTHYGYTF. CDR3 coding DNA: TGTGCCAGCAGCTTAAGCCAGAGCACCCACTATGGCTACACCTTC.

The genes are TRBV7-9 and TRBJ1-4, with D possibly TRBD1 on 5 matching bases. There are 14 residues in the CDR3. Germline lookup yields CDR1 SEHNR and CDR2 FQNEAQ (reference sequence). V dropped 5 bases and J dropped 7 bases, with 14 bases sitting between them. This CDR3 is CASSPLWTSEKLFF. The CDR3 nucleotides are TGTGCCAGCAGCCCCCTGTGGACATCTGAAAAACTGTTTTTT.

V is TRBV4-2 and J is TRBJ1-1; D might be TRBD1 (6 bases). Germline values: CDR1 LGHNA, CDR2 YNFKEQ. With 0 bases removed from V and 4 bases from J, the gap between germline ends came to 12 bases. CDR3 length: 15 residues. The CDR3 spells CASSQEGGVTTEAFF. In nucleotides, the CDR3 is TGTGCCAGCAGCCAAGAAGGGGGGGTGACCACTGAAGCTTTCTTT.

This rearrangement joins TRBV19 to TRBJ1-2; a possible D gene is TRBD1 (5 bases). This CDR3 comprises 14 residues. Trimming took 3 bases from V and 6 from J, leaving 14 bases between them. Germline loops: CDR1 LNHDA, CDR2 SQIVND (reference sequence). Here the CDR3 DNA reads TGTGCCAGTAGTATGCAGGGAGGTATGAATGGCTACACCTTC. This sequence encodes CASSMQGGMNGYTF. Full variable domain (outside the CDR3, taken from reference TRBV19 and TRBJ1-2): DGGITQSPKYLFRKEGQNVTLSCEQNLNHDAMYWYRQDPGQGLRLIYYSQIVNDFQKGDIAEGYSVSREKKESFPLTVTSAQKNPTAFYLCASSMQGGMNGYTFGSGTRLTVV.

This rearrangement joins TRBV7-6 to TRBJ1-1; 9 bases agree with TRBD1. There are 17 residues in the CDR3. V dropped 5 bases and J dropped 5; count of bases not matched to a gene: 15. Per the germline V gene, CDR1 is SGHVS and CDR2 is FNYEAQ. CDR3 sequence (DNA): TGTGCCAGCAGCCCCCGGACAGGGGTCAACCAGGGGACTGAAGCTTTCTTT. Translating gives CASSPRTGVNQGTEAFF.

The V and J genes are TRBV30 and TRBJ2-7, with 10 bases that match TRBD1. Germline V gene data show CDR1 as GTSNPN and CDR2 as SVGIG (reference sequence). CDR3 length equals 13 residues. Trimming took 2 bases from V and 4 from J; bases not matched to a gene: 2. The DNA of the CDR3 is TGTGCCTGGAGTAGGGACAGGGGATACGAGCAGTACTTC. Protein sequence: CAWSRDRGYEQYF.

The rearrangement uses TRBV3-1 and TRBJ2-1; the D gene is possibly TRBD2 (5 bases). CDR1 is LGHDT, CDR2 YNNKEL, per germline (reference sequence). The V end was cut by 1 base, the J end by 4 bases, with 14 bases between. This CDR3 contains 16 residues. The CDR3 sequence is CASSQGSATGYNEQFF. The CDR3 nucleotides read TGTGCCAGCAGCCAAGGATCGGCGACGGGGTACAATGAGCAGTTCTTC.

The V call is TRBV7-3, the J call TRBJ2-2; D possibly corresponds to TRBD2 (5 bases). There are 15 residues in the CDR3. In germline, CDR1 is SGHTA, CDR2 FQGTGA. V lost 6 bases and J 4 bases, leaving 15 bases between the germline ends. This chain's CDR3 is CASREPGESTGELFF. Here the CDR3 DNA reads TGTGCCAGCAGAGAGCCCGGGGAGAGCACCGGGGAGCTGTTTTTT. The variable domain in full, with the rest retrieved from reference TRBV7-3 and TRBJ2-2, is GAGVSQTPSNKVTEKGKYVELRCDPISGHTALYWYRQSLGQGPEFLIYFQGTGAADDSGLPNDRFFAVRPEGSVSTLKIQRTERGDSAVYLCASREPGESTGELFFGEGSRLTVL.

The chain couples TRBV23-1 to TRBJ2-2; a weak D match, TRBD1 (6 bases). TRBV23-1 is identified as an open reading frame with a role that is uncertain. The CDR3 length is 15 residues. V lost 4 bases to trimming and J lost 5 bases, with 14 bases between them. The CDR3 nucleotides read TGCGCCAGCAGTCCACCGGGACAACAGACCGGGGAGCTGTTTTTT. The encoded protein is CASSPPGQQTGELFF.

This chain uses TRBV6-2 or TRBV6-3 with TRBJ1-1; D ambiguous. The length of the CDR3 is 13 residues. The germline gives CDR1 MNHEY, CDR2 SVGEGT. Trimming removed 5 bases at V and 4 bases at J, with 11 bases between. For the CDR3, the DNA is TGTGCCAGCAGTCAAGGAGAGATCACTGAAGCTTTCTTT. Protein product: CASSQGEITEAFF.

Here the CDR3 DNA reads TGTGCCTCCTCTGGGGCAGCAACAGCCTACGAGCAGTACTTC. It yields the protein CASSGAATAYEQYF. The chain links TRBV19 to TRBJ2-7; TRBD1 might be the D (5 bases). Germline values: CDR1 LNHDA, CDR2 SQIVND (reference sequence). CDR3 length: 14 residues. The ends were cut back, 11 bases at V and 2 bases at J, with 19 bases in the middle.

This clonotype showed up just once. V and J are TRBV4-1 and TRBJ1-2; TRBD1 might be the D (5 bases). Trimming removed 3 bases at V and 0 bases at J, with 14 bases between. Germline values: CDR1 MGHRA, CDR2 YSYEKL. This CDR3 has 16 residues. CDR3 nucleotide sequence: TGCGCCAGCAGCCAGGGGCCGCTCCTGACTAACTATGGCTACACCTTC. It codes for CASSQGPLLTNYGYTF.

The chain combines TRBV7-3 with TRBJ2-6; possibly TRBD1 or TRBD2 for D (5 bases each). This CDR3 has 16 residues. Deletions cut 5 bases from V and 2 bases from J, with 13 bases between. Germline V gene data show CDR1 as SGHTA and CDR2 as FQGTGA. Here the CDR3 DNA reads TGTGCCAGCAGCCCCTGGGGACGGCCTGGGGCCAACGTCCTGACTTTC. Translating it yields CASSPWGRPGANVLTF.

The gene calls are TRBV27 and TRBJ2-1; D possibly corresponds to TRBD1 (5 bases). The V and J ends lost 4 bases and 2 bases respectively, with 9 bases between them. The length of the CDR3 is 14 residues. Germline CDR1 reads MNHEY; CDR2 reads SMNVEV (reference sequence). CDR3 bases: TGTGCCAGCAGTTCGGTGGACACCTACAATGAGCAGTTCTTC. Its translation is CASSSVDTYNEQFF.

The V gene is TRBV7-6, the J gene TRBJ2-4; weak D call: TRBD1 (6 bases). In germline, CDR1 is SGHVS, CDR2 FNYEAQ. This CDR3 is built from 14 residues. Trimming stripped 1 base from V and 3 bases from J, with 7 bases between. The CDR3 sequence: CASSLDRVKNIQYF. CDR3 DNA: TGTGCCAGCAGCTTAGACAGGGTCAAAAACATTCAGTACTTC.

This chain connects TRBV30 to TRBJ1-5, with a possible D match to TRBD1 (6 bases). This CDR3 is built from 14 residues. V lost 0 bases and J lost 3, with 9 bases in between. Germline values: CDR1 GTSNPN, CDR2 SVGIG (reference sequence). The CDR3 reads CAWSVHRVNQPQHF. The CDR3 DNA sequence: TGTGCCTGGAGTGTACACAGGGTCAATCAGCCCCAGCATTTT.

V gene TRBV14 combines with J gene TRBJ2-1; 8 bases agree with TRBD2. This CDR3 comprises 16 residues. CDR1 is SGHDN, CDR2 FVKESK, per germline. V shed 0 bases, J shed 4 bases, and the junction held 5 bases outside the gene matches. Written as DNA, the CDR3 is TGTGCCAGCAGCCAAGATACGGGGGGGATGTACAATGAGCAGTTCTTC. This sequence encodes CASSQDTGGMYNEQFF.

A single count supports this clonotype. The rearrangement joins TRBV4-1 to TRBJ1-2; D remains unclear. The germline V gene encodes CDR1 MGHRA and CDR2 YSYEKL. V gave up 0 bases and J gave up 0 bases, with 11 bases separating them. The CDR3 is made up of 16 amino acids. The DNA of the CDR3 is TGCGCCAGCAGCCAAGAAGGGCGGCTAGCTAACTATGGCTACACCTTC. Translation gives CASSQEGRLANYGYTF.

The V call is TRBV27, the J call TRBJ2-7; D may be TRBD1 (5 bases). V lost 5 bases to trimming and J lost 3 bases, with 11 bases between them. Per the germline V gene, CDR1 is MNHEY and CDR2 is SMNVEV (reference sequence). There are 13 residues in the CDR3. CDR3 sequence (DNA): TGTGCCAGCAGTCCCCGACAGCGCTACGAGCAGTACTTC. Translating it yields CASSPRQRYEQYF.